A single sample is the source of the 9 T cell receptor beta chains below, sequenced in a study of cytomegalovirus exposure and HLA in healthy donors (dated by TCRdb to the late 2010s). Receptor amplification or capture employed the immunoSEQ multiplex PCR assay. For the multiplex PCR, a mixture combining 60 forward primers for TCR Vbeta segments and 13 reverse primers for TCR Jbeta segments was used. TCRdb holds this immuneACCESS table with in-frame rearrangements only. Some clones are missing; in checked studies, unresolved V genes explain under half, and the rest has no known cause. The table for this sample lists around 130,000 clones. 2% of the sample goes to the ten largest clones. What was sequenced was PBMCs. The receptor source for this set is a woman between 55 and 75 years old in good health and CMV-seronegative.

This sequence joins TRBV2 and TRBJ2-1; the D gene is possibly TRBD2 (7 bases). V lost 2 bases, J lost 6 bases, and 14 bases lay in between. Per germline, CDR1 SNHLY and CDR2 FYNNEI. CDR3 length: 15 amino acids. CDR3 residues: CASSEIGGGGNEQFF. The DNA for the CDR3 is TGTGCCAGCAGTGAAATAGGCGGGGGCGGCAATGAGCAGTTCTTC.

The V and J genes are TRBV6-1 and TRBJ2-1; D might be TRBD1 (6 bases). V lost 4 bases and J lost 2, with 12 bases in between. Germline V gene lookup returns CDR1 MNHNS and CDR2 SASEGT. The CDR3 is 15 residues long. The CDR3 bases are TGTGCCAGCAGTGTGGGGCAGGGGACCTACAATGAGCAGTTCTTC. It is translated as CASSVGQGTYNEQFF.

This chain links TRBV7-6 with TRBJ2-7; 7 bases agree with TRBD1. The V and J ends lost 5 bases and 0 bases, in that order; junction bases with no gene match: 7. The CDR3 consists of 15 residues. Germline CDR1 is SGHVS and CDR2 is FNYEAQ. CDR3 region: CASSPGQESSYEQYF. CDR3 DNA: TGTGCCAGCAGCCCCGGACAGGAGAGCTCCTACGAGCAGTACTTC.

V usage is TRBV18 and J usage is TRBJ1-4; maybe TRBD1 (5 bases). The CDR3 is made up of 19 amino acids. Germline CDR1 reads KGHSH; CDR2 reads LQKENI. The germline V and J ends were trimmed by 2 bases and 0 bases, with 19 bases remaining between them. The CDR3 spells CASSPASVSGIATNEKLFF. CDR3 sequence (DNA): TGTGCCAGCTCACCAGCTTCGGTATCAGGGATTGCAACTAATGAAAAACTGTTTTTT.

The chain links TRBV7-9 to TRBJ1-4, with 10 positions matching TRBD1. Looked up from germline, CDR1 is SEHNR and CDR2 is FQNEAQ (reference sequence). The V and J ends lost 3 bases and 5 bases, in that order; junction bases with no gene match: 9. This CDR3 contains 17 residues. The CDR3 is CASSLTGGIGSNEKLFF. The CDR3 coding sequence is TGTGCCAGCAGCTTGACAGGGGGCATAGGATCGAATGAAAAACTGTTTTTT.

This chain uses TRBV10-3 with TRBJ2-7; 13 bases agree with TRBD2. Germline values: CDR1 ENHRY, CDR2 SYGVKD. The CDR3 sequence is 15 residues long. Germline trimming cut 11 bases from V and 3 bases from J; bases unmatched to any gene: 10. The CDR3 sequence is CAAPGGLAGNYEQYF. CDR3 sequence (DNA): TGTGCCGCACCGGGGGGACTAGCGGGGAACTACGAGCAGTACTTC.

The chain carries TRBV10-3 and TRBJ2-5; D unresolved. The CDR3 is made up of 13 amino acids. Trimming shortened V by 4 bases and J by 2 bases, and 8 bases separated the two germline ends. Germline CDR1 and CDR2: ENHRY and SYGVKD. The CDR3 loop reads CAISGDNQETQYF. Written as DNA, the CDR3 is TGTGCCATCAGTGGAGACAATCAAGAGACCCAGTACTTC.

The chain has TRBV5-1 and TRBJ2-3; a weak D match, TRBD1 (5 bases). This CDR3 spans 17 amino acids. CDR1 is SGHRS and CDR2 is YFSETQ in the germline V gene. The ends were cut back, 0 bases at V and 1 base at J, with 15 bases in the middle. The CDR3 region is CASSLGPRQGGTDTQYF. CDR3 DNA sequence: TGCGCCAGCAGCTTGGGCCCCCGGCAGGGTGGCACAGATACGCAGTATTTT.

J is TRBJ2-5 and V is TRBV7-3; D might be TRBD1 (7 bases). Germline assignment: CDR1 SGHTA and CDR2 FQGTGA. The CDR3 contains 15 residues. The germline V and J ends were trimmed by 5 bases and 4 bases, with 17 bases remaining between them. The CDR3 loop reads CASSPNRGAGETQYF. The CDR3 coding sequence is TGTGCCAGCAGCCCTAACAGGGGAGCGGGAGAGACCCAGTACTTC.